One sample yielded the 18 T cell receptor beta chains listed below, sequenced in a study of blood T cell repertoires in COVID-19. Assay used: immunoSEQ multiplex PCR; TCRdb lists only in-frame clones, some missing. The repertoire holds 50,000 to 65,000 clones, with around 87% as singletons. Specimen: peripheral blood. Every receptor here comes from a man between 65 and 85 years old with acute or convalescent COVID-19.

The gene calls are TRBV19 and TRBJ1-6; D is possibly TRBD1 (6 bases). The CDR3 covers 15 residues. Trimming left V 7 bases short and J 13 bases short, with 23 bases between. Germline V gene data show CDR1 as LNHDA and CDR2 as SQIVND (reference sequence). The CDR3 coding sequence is TGTGCCAGTAAAACCACGGGGGGCGGCCGGGTCCCCCTCCACTTT. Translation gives CASKTTGGGRVPLHF.

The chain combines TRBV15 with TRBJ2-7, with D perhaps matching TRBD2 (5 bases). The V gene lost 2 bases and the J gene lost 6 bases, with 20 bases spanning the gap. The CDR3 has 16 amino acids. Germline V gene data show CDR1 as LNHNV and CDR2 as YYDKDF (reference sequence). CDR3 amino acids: CATSRSREGWESEQYF. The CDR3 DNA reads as TGTGCCACCAGCAGATCCCGGGAAGGGTGGGAGTCCGAGCAGTACTTC.

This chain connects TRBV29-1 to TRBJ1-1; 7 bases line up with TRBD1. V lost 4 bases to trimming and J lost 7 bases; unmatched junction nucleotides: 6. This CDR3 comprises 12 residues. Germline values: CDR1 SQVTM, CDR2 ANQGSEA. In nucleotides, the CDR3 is TGCAGCGTTGGCAGGGACAGTGGTGAAGCTTTCTTT. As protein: CSVGRDSGEAFF.

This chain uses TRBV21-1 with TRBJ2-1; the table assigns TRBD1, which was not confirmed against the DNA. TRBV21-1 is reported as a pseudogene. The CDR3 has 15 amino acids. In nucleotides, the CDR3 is TGTGCCAGCGTTCTCGACAGGTACTACGGCAATGAGCAGTTCTTC. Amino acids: CASVLDRYYGNEQFF.

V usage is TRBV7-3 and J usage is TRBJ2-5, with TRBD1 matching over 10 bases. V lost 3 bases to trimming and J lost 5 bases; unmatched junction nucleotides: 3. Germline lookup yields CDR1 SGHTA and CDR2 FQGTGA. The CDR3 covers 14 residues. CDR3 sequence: CASSLTGGLETQYF. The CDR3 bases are TGTGCCAGCAGCTTGACAGGGGGCCTGGAGACCCAGTACTTC. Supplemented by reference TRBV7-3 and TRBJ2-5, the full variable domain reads GAGVSQTPSNKVTEKGKYVELRCDPISGHTALYWYRQSLGQGPEFLIYFQGTGAADDSGLPNDRFFAVRPEGSVSTLKIQRTERGDSAVYLCASSLTGGLETQYFGPGTRLLVL.

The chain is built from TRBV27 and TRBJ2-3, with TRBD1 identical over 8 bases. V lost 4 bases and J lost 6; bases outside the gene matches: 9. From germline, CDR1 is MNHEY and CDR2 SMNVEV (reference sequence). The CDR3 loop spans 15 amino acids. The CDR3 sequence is CASSSSWTGKDTQYF. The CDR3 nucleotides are TGTGCCAGCAGTTCCTCCTGGACAGGGAAGGATACGCAGTATTTT.

The CDR3 region has the DNA TGTGCCAGCAGAAGGTTTGGGAGCTATGAGCAGTTCTTC. Amino acids: CASRRFGSYEQFF. The rearrangement links TRBV28 to TRBJ2-1; possible D gene TRBD2, 5 bases. Germline values: CDR1 MDHEN, CDR2 SYDVKM. The CDR3 is made up of 13 amino acids. Trimming shortened V by 6 bases and J by 8 bases, and 14 bases separated the two germline ends.

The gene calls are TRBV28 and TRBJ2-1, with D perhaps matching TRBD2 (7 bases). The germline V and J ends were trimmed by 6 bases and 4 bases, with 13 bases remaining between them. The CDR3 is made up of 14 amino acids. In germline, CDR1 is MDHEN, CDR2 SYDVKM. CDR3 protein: CASRRGTMYNEQFF. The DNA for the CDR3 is TGTGCCAGCAGGAGGGGGACTATGTACAATGAGCAGTTCTTC. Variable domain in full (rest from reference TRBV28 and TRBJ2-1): DVKVTQSSRYLVKRTGEKVFLECVQDMDHENMFWYRQDPGLGLRLIYFSYDVKMKEKGDIPEGYSVSREKKERFSLILESASTNQTSMYLCASRRGTMYNEQFFGPGTRLTVL.

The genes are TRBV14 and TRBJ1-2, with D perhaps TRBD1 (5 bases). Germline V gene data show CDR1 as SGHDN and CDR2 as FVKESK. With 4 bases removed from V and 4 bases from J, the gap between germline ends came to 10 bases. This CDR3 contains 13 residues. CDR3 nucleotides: TGTGCCAGCAGCCTGGGGCGCTTCTATGGCTACACCTTC. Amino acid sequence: CASSLGRFYGYTF. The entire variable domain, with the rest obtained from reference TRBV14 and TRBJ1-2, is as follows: EAGVTQFPSHSVIEKGQTVTLRCDPISGHDNLYWYRRVMGKEIKFLLHFVKESKQDESGMPNNRFLAERTGGTYSTLKVQPAELEDSGVYFCASSLGRFYGYTFGSGTRLTVV.

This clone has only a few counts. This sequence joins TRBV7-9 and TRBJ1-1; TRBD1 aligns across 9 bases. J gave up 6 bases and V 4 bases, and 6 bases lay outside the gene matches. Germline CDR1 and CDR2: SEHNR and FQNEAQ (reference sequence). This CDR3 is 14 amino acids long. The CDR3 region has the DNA TGTGCCAGCAGCTCTGGGACAGGGTTACCTGAAGCTTTCTTT. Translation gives CASSSGTGLPEAFF.

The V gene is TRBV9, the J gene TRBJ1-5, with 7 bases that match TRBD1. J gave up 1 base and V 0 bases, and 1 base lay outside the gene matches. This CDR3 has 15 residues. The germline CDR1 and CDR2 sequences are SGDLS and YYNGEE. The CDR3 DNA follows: TGTGCCAGCAGCGTAGAAGGGGGCAGCAATCAGCCCCAGCATTTT. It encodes CASSVEGGSNQPQHF.

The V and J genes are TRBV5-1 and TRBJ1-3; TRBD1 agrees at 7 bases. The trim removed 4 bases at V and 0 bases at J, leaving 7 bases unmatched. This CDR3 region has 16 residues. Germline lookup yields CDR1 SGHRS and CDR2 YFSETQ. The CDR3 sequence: CASSRFAGGSGNTIYF. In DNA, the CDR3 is TGCGCCAGCAGCCGGTTTGCAGGGGGCTCTGGAAACACCATATATTTT.

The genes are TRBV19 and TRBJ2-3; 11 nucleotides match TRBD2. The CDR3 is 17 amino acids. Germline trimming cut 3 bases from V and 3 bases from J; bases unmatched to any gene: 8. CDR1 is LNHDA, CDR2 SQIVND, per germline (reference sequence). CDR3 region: CASSMVAGTSGTDTQYF. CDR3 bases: TGTGCCAGTAGTATGGTTGCCGGGACTAGCGGAACAGATACGCAGTATTTT.

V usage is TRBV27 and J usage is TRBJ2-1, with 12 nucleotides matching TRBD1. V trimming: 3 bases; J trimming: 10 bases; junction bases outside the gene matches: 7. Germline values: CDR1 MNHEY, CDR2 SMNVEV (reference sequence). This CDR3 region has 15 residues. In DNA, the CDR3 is TGTGCCAGCAGTTTTGGGACAGGGGGCTCGAAGGAGCAGTTCTTC. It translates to CASSFGTGGSKEQFF.

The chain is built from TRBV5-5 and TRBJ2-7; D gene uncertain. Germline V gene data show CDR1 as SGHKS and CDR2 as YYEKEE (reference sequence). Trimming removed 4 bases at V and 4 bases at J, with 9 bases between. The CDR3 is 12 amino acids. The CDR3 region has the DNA TGTGCCAGCAGCAGCCTAGTTTACGAGCAGTACTTC. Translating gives CASSSLVYEQYF.

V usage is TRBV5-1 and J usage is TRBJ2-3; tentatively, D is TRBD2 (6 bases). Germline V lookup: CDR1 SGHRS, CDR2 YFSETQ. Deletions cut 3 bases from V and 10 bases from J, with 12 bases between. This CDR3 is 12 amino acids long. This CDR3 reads CASSYTGEAQYF. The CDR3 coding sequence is TGCGCCAGCAGCTACACCGGGGAGGCGCAGTATTTT.

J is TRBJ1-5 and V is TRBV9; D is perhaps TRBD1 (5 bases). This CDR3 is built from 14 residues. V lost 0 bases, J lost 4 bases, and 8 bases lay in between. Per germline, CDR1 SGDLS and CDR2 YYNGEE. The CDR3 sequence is CASSVGRDNQPQHF. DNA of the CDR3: TGTGCCAGCAGCGTAGGCAGGGATAATCAGCCCCAGCATTTT.

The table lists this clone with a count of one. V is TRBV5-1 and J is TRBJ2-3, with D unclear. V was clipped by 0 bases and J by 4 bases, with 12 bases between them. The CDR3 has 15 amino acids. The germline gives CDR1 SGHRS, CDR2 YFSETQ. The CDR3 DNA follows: TGCGCCAGCAGCTTGGGCCCGGAGAACTCAGATACGCAGTATTTT. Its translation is CASSLGPENSDTQYF.